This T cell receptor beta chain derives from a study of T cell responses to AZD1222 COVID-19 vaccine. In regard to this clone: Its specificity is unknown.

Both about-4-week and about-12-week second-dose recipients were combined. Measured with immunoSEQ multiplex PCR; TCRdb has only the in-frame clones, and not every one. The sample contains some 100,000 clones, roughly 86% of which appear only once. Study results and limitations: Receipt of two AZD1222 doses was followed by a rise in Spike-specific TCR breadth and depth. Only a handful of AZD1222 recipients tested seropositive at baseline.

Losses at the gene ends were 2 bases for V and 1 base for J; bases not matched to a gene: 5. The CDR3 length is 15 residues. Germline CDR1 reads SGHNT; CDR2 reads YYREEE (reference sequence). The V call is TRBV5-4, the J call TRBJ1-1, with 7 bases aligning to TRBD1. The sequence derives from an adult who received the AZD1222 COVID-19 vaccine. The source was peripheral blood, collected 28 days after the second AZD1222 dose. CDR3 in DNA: TGTGCCAGCAGCTTTAGGGGGCAGAGGAACACTGAAGCTTTCTTT. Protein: CASSFRGQRNTEAFF.